Each of the 32 T cell receptor beta chains below was sequenced from the same sample in a study of OX40 agonist ivuxolimab in advanced cancers. Using immunoSEQ multiplex PCR, the repertoire was profiled, and TCRdb retains in-frame clones only, with some absent. Here the sample spans approximately 60,000 clones, more than 85% being singletons. The sample in question was CD4+ or CD8+ T cells sorted from blood, obtained in a trial of the OX40 agonist ivuxolimab. The receptors stem from an adult with an advanced solid tumor such as melanoma, head and neck, liver or kidney cancer.

In this sample, this clone turned up once. The chain couples TRBV5-4 to TRBJ2-1; 9 bases are a match to TRBD2. Germline loops: CDR1 SGHNT, CDR2 YYREEE (reference sequence). The trim removed 0 bases at V and 6 bases at J, leaving 4 bases unmatched. This CDR3 has 15 residues. DNA of the CDR3: TGTGCCAGCAGCTTGGGTCTAGCGGGAATCAATGAGCAGTTCTTC. Its protein is CASSLGLAGINEQFF.

The chain combines TRBV5-1 with TRBJ2-3; D may be TRBD1 (5 bases). This CDR3 comprises 14 residues. V lost 5 bases and J lost 2, with 12 bases in between. Germline-derived CDR1 and CDR2 are SGHRS and YFSETQ. The CDR3 is CASSGAGYTDTQYF. In DNA, the CDR3 is TGCGCCAGCAGTGGGGCAGGATACACAGATACGCAGTATTTT.

This clone occurred once. The rearrangement joins TRBV12-5 to TRBJ2-1; 8 bases align to TRBD1. Germline V gene data show CDR1 as LGHNT and CDR2 as FRNRAP. J gave up 6 bases and V 3 bases, and 7 bases lay outside the gene matches. The CDR3 spans 15 residues. The CDR3: CASGFDRGTGNEQFF. Written as DNA, the CDR3 is TGTGCTAGTGGTTTCGACAGGGGAACAGGCAATGAGCAGTTCTTC. The full variable domain, in which reference TRBV12-5 and TRBJ2-1 provide the parts outside the CDR3, is DARVTQTPRHKVTEMGQEVTMRCQPILGHNTVFWYRQTMMQGLELLAYFRNRAPLDDSGMPKDRFSAEMPDATLATLKIQPSEPRDSAVYFCASGFDRGTGNEQFFGPGTRLTVL.

This chain uses TRBV5-1 with TRBJ2-3, with no clear D. Looked up from germline, CDR1 is SGHRS and CDR2 is YFSETQ. The germline V and J ends were trimmed by 4 bases and 0 bases, with 9 bases remaining between them. CDR3 size: 14 residues. This CDR3 reads CASSLTPSTDTQYF. As DNA, the CDR3 is TGCGCCAGCAGCCTCACACCCAGCACAGATACGCAGTATTTT.

The chain has TRBV6-1 and TRBJ1-1; tentatively, D is TRBD1 (5 bases). This CDR3 has 13 amino acids. Trimming took off 6 bases at V and 8 bases at J, with 16 bases between the two ends. The V gene's germline CDR1 is MNHNS and CDR2 SASEGT. This CDR3 reads CASRPSPGTEAFF. The CDR3 DNA is TGTGCCAGCAGACCGAGTCCCGGGACGGAAGCTTTCTTT.

This chain connects TRBV5-8 to TRBJ1-4, with 10 bases fitting TRBD1. V was clipped by 4 bases and J by 6 bases; unmatched bases: 6. The CDR3 is 15 amino acids. Germline V gene data show CDR1 as SGHTS and CDR2 as YDEGEE. DNA for the CDR3: TGTGCCAGCAGCCATTCCGGGACAGGGGATGAAAAACTGTTTTTT. This encodes CASSHSGTGDEKLFF.

The chain carries TRBV7-3 and TRBJ2-5, with a possible D match to TRBD1 (6 bases). The CDR3 runs to 15 residues. The V gene lost 5 bases and the J gene lost 5 bases, with 18 bases spanning the gap. Germline CDR1 SGHTA, CDR2 FQGTGA. CDR3 sequence: CASSPKARQGETQYF. CDR3 sequence (DNA): TGTGCCAGCAGCCCAAAGGCTCGGCAGGGGGAGACCCAGTACTTC.

The J gene is TRBJ2-5, the V gene TRBV11-2, with TRBD2 matching over 11 bases. The junction had 8 bases not matched to a gene; V was cut back by 3 bases and J by 5 bases. This CDR3 has 16 amino acids. Germline V gives CDR1 SGHAT, CDR2 FQNNGV. The CDR3 spells CASSFLSGRADETQYF. DNA of the CDR3: TGTGCCAGCAGCTTCCTTAGCGGGAGGGCTGATGAGACCCAGTACTTC.

The chain couples TRBV4-2 to TRBJ1-3; D is ambiguous. This CDR3 is built from 14 residues. The germline V and J ends were trimmed by 1 base and 8 bases, with 12 bases remaining between them. Germline CDR1 is LGHNA and CDR2 is YNFKEQ. The DNA of the CDR3 is TGTGCCAGCAGCCAAGTCACGCCCCAAGACACCATATATTTT. This codes for CASSQVTPQDTIYF.

The V call is TRBV5-4, the J call TRBJ1-1; unclear D gene. Germline V gives CDR1 SGHNT, CDR2 YYREEE (reference sequence). The CDR3 is made up of 14 amino acids. With 1 base removed from V and 0 bases from J, the gap between germline ends came to 7 bases. The CDR3 sequence is CASSLFQMNTEAFF. The CDR3 DNA sequence: TGTGCCAGCAGCTTGTTTCAGATGAACACTGAAGCTTTCTTT.

The chain couples TRBV10-3 to TRBJ2-1; no definite D call. Trimming removed 6 bases from V and 9 bases from J, with 9 bases in between. The CDR3 covers 11 residues. The germline CDR1 and CDR2 sequences are ENHRY and SYGVKD. The CDR3 spells CAIRYLSEQFF. The CDR3 DNA reads TGTGCCATCAGATATCTGAGTGAGCAGTTCTTC.

The rearrangement uses TRBV19 and TRBJ2-6; D not certain. Germline V gives CDR1 LNHDA, CDR2 SQIVND (reference sequence). Trimming removed 1 base from V and 0 bases from J, with 10 bases in between. This CDR3 has 17 residues. CDR3 bases: TGTGCCAGTAGTATAGGTCACAGTATCTCTGGGGCCAACGTCCTGACTTTC. Translation: CASSIGHSISGANVLTF. The complete variable domain, with remaining parts taken from reference TRBV19 and TRBJ2-6, reads DGGITQSPKYLFRKEGQNVTLSCEQNLNHDAMYWYRQDPGQGLRLIYYSQIVNDFQKGDIAEGYSVSREKKESFPLTVTSAQKNPTAFYLCASSIGHSISGANVLTFGAGSRLTVL.

The J gene is TRBJ1-5, the V gene TRBV6-5; possibly TRBD1 for D (5 bases). Germline V gene sequence: CDR1 MNHEY, CDR2 SVGAGI. Trimming removed 8 bases at V and 11 bases at J, with 16 bases between. This CDR3 is built from 12 residues. As DNA, the CDR3 is TGTGCCAGCTCAGTGGGGACGGGGGCCCAGCATTTT. This gives the protein CASSVGTGAQHF.

The V gene is TRBV2, the J gene TRBJ1-5; D is ambiguous. The CDR3 sequence is 15 residues long. Germline V CDR1 and CDR2: SNHLY, FYNNEI. The germline V and J ends were trimmed by 6 bases and 1 base, with 13 bases remaining between them. The CDR3 loop is CASSPGRGSNQPQHF. DNA of the CDR3: TGTGCCAGCAGCCCCGGGCGAGGGAGCAATCAGCCCCAGCATTTT.

This chain uses TRBV5-1 with TRBJ1-4, with D tentatively TRBD1 (6 bases). V lost 0 bases and J 6 bases, leaving 12 bases between the germline ends. The CDR3 is 15 amino acids. Germline loops: CDR1 SGHRS, CDR2 YFSETQ. CDR3 region: CASSLVGGLDEKLFF. The CDR3 coding sequence is TGCGCCAGCAGCTTGGTGGGGGGGCTGGATGAAAAACTGTTTTTT.

The chain recombines TRBV14 with TRBJ1-1; no firm D call. CDR3 length equals 13 residues. Trimming took off 3 bases at V and 7 bases at J, with 12 bases between the two ends. Germline V gene data show CDR1 as SGHDN and CDR2 as FVKESK. This CDR3 reads CASSQNFDGEAFF. CDR3 coding DNA: TGTGCCAGCAGCCAGAATTTCGACGGTGAAGCTTTCTTT.

This chain links TRBV5-6 with TRBJ1-3, with TRBD1 matching 7 bases. This CDR3 comprises 14 residues. Germline V lookup: CDR1 SGHDT, CDR2 YYEEEE. The J segment lost 5 bases and the V segment lost 4 bases, leaving 6 bases of the junction unmatched. The CDR3: CASSGTGVRNTIYF. The DNA for the CDR3 is TGTGCCAGCAGCGGAACAGGGGTTAGAAACACCATATATTTT. The variable domain in full, with the rest retrieved from reference TRBV5-6 and TRBJ1-3, is DAGVTQSPTHLIKTRGQQVTLRCSPKSGHDTVSWYQQALGQGPQFIFQYYEEEERQRGNFPDRFSGHQFPNYSSELNVNALLLGDSALYLCASSGTGVRNTIYFGEGSWLTVV.

The rearrangement links TRBV11-2 to TRBJ1-5, with TRBD1 matching over 9 bases. The V gene's germline CDR1 is SGHAT and CDR2 FQNNGV. The V gene end was trimmed by 5 bases and the J gene end by 6 bases; junction bases not matched to a gene: 8. This CDR3 contains 15 residues. CDR3 bases: TGTGCCAGCAGCAGGGACAGGGAAAAAAGTCAGCCCCAGCATTTT. This translates into CASSRDREKSQPQHF.

The V gene is TRBV11-1, the J gene TRBJ2-2; no clear D. CDR1 and CDR2 (germline): SGHAT, FQDESV (reference sequence). The CDR3 has 14 amino acids. Trimming took 1 base from V and 1 from J, leaving 4 bases between them. The CDR3 sequence: CASSLVRNTGELFF. CDR3 in DNA: TGTGCCAGCAGCTTAGTCAGGAACACCGGGGAGCTGTTTTTT. Full variable domain (rest looked up from reference TRBV11-1 and TRBJ2-2): EAEVAQSPRYKITEKSQAVAFWCDPISGHATLYWYRQILGQGPELLVQFQDESVVDDSQLPKDRFSAERLKGVDSTLKIQPAELGDSAMYLCASSLVRNTGELFFGEGSRLTVL.

The V gene is TRBV6-1, the J gene TRBJ2-7, with 7 nucleotides matching TRBD1. CDR1 is MNHNS and CDR2 is SASEGT in the germline V gene. Trimming cost V 6 bases and J 2 bases; bases outside gene matches: 10. The CDR3 loop spans 15 amino acids. The CDR3 loop reads CASSYRRTGTYEQYF. DNA for the CDR3: TGTGCCAGCAGCTATCGACGGACAGGTACCTACGAGCAGTACTTC.

The chain couples TRBV5-5 to TRBJ2-7; D is unclear. V lost 0 bases and J 0 bases, leaving 7 bases between the germline ends. Germline loops: CDR1 SGHKS, CDR2 YYEKEE (reference sequence). This CDR3 has 14 residues. The DNA for the CDR3 is TGTGCCAGCAGCTTGGCTTGGAACTCCTACGAGCAGTACTTC. Translated, it gives CASSLAWNSYEQYF.

The chain carries TRBV20-1 and TRBJ2-1; D is undetermined. Germline values: CDR1 DFQATT, CDR2 SNEGSKA (reference sequence). The CDR3 has 10 residues. Trimming shortened V by 5 bases and J by 11 bases, and 10 bases separated the two germline ends. CDR3 DNA sequence: TGCAGTGCTTTTTCTACCCAGCAGTTCTTC. As protein: CSAFSTQQFF.

The chain joins TRBV19 to TRBJ2-5; D might be TRBD2 (7 bases). Trimming pared 9 bases from V and 4 bases from J, leaving 18 bases between. The CDR3 has 14 residues. Germline V gene sequence: CDR1 LNHDA, CDR2 SQIVND (reference sequence). In DNA form, the CDR3 reads TGTGCCAGCCAGAGGGGGGGAATGGGAGAGACCCAGTACTTC. This codes for CASQRGGMGETQYF.

This clone appeared a single time. The gene calls are TRBV7-2 and TRBJ2-1, with TRBD2 matching 8 bases. J lost 7 bases, V lost 3 bases, and 8 bases had no gene match. The CDR3 has 15 residues. Germline CDR1 SGHTA, CDR2 FQGNSA. CDR3 bases: TGTGCCAGCAGCTTCGACGGGAGGGCGGAAAATGAGCAGTTCTTC. Protein sequence: CASSFDGRAENEQFF.

The chain carries TRBV9 and TRBJ2-5; no reliable D call. V was trimmed by 4 bases and J by 2 bases, leaving 12 bases between them. The CDR3 covers 14 residues. Germline-derived CDR1 and CDR2 are SGDLS and YYNGEE. This chain's CDR3 is CASSPSRTQETQYF. The CDR3 nucleotides are TGTGCCAGCAGCCCCAGCCGCACACAAGAGACCCAGTACTTC.

This clone was seen only once. The V gene is TRBV7-3, the J gene TRBJ1-1; 7 bases fit TRBD1. The CDR3 is 14 amino acids. V shed 5 bases, J shed 4 bases, and the junction held 7 bases outside the gene matches. Germline CDR1 and CDR2: SGHTA and FQGTGA. The CDR3 region is CASSRDSASTEAFF. CDR3 in DNA: TGTGCCAGCAGCCGGGACAGCGCCTCCACTGAAGCTTTCTTT. Variable domain in full (rest from reference TRBV7-3 and TRBJ1-1): GAGVSQTPSNKVTEKGKYVELRCDPISGHTALYWYRQSLGQGPEFLIYFQGTGAADDSGLPNDRFFAVRPEGSVSTLKIQRTERGDSAVYLCASSRDSASTEAFFGQGTRLTVV.

The chain links TRBV12-5 to TRBJ2-7; D assignment may be TRBD1 or TRBD2 (6 bases each). CDR3 length equals 14 residues. The germline V and J ends were trimmed by 5 bases and 4 bases, with 15 bases remaining between them. Germline V CDR1 and CDR2: LGHNT, FRNRAP. The CDR3 region is CASGPSGALYEQYF. The DNA of the CDR3 is TGTGCTAGTGGTCCGTCGGGGGCGCTTTACGAGCAGTACTTC.

This sequence joins TRBV5-4 and TRBJ2-5; the match to TRBD1 covers 10 bases. Germline trimming cut 7 bases from V and 8 bases from J; bases unmatched to any gene: 8. The germline gives CDR1 SGHNT, CDR2 YYREEE (reference sequence). The CDR3 totals 13 residues. In DNA form, the CDR3 reads TGTGCCAGCCGGGACAGGGGATTGGATACCCAGTACTTC. Its translation is CASRDRGLDTQYF.

The CDR3 sequence: CASSPRRGQGSYEKLFF. The CDR3 coding sequence is TGTGCCAGCAGCCCGCGCAGGGGGCAGGGTTCATATGAAAAACTGTTTTTT. This chain links TRBV21-1 with TRBJ1-4; whether TRBD1, the table's D call, matches the DNA was not checked. TRBV21-1 is noted as a pseudogene. The CDR3 contains 17 residues.

This clone was seen more than once but under ten times. The chain joins TRBV7-3 to TRBJ2-2; 12 bases align to TRBD2. CDR3 size: 15 residues. The germline gives CDR1 SGHTA, CDR2 FQGTGA. V shed 6 bases and J 6 bases; nucleotides not matched to a gene: 5. This CDR3 is CASSSSGGGAGELFF. The CDR3 coding sequence is TGTGCCAGCAGTTCTAGCGGGGGGGGCGCCGGGGAGCTGTTTTTT.

The CDR3 DNA follows: TGTGCCAGCAGCCCAGTGGGGAGTTACGAGCAGTACTTC. Translating it yields CASSPVGSYEQYF. The J gene is TRBJ2-7, the V gene TRBV11-2; possibly TRBD2 for D (5 bases). The CDR3 loop spans 13 amino acids. The germline V and J ends were trimmed by 5 bases and 4 bases, with 12 bases remaining between them. Germline values: CDR1 SGHAT, CDR2 FQNNGV. Supplemented by reference TRBV11-2 and TRBJ2-7, the full variable domain reads EAGVAQSPRYKIIEKRQSVAFWCNPISGHATLYWYQQILGQGPKLLIQFQNNGVVDDSQLPKDRFSAERLKGVDSTLKIQPAKLEDSAVYLCASSPVGSYEQYFGPGTRLTVT.

This clone was found once. The chain links TRBV6-1 to TRBJ1-2; 7 nucleotides line up with TRBD1. The germline V gene has CDR1 MNHNS and CDR2 SASEGT. The CDR3 totals 14 residues. With 6 bases clipped from V and 6 bases from J, the junction kept 10 bases outside the gene matches. CDR3 nucleotide sequence: TGTGCCAGCAGCCGGCAGGCCCAGGGGGATGGCTACACCTTC. It translates to CASSRQAQGDGYTF.